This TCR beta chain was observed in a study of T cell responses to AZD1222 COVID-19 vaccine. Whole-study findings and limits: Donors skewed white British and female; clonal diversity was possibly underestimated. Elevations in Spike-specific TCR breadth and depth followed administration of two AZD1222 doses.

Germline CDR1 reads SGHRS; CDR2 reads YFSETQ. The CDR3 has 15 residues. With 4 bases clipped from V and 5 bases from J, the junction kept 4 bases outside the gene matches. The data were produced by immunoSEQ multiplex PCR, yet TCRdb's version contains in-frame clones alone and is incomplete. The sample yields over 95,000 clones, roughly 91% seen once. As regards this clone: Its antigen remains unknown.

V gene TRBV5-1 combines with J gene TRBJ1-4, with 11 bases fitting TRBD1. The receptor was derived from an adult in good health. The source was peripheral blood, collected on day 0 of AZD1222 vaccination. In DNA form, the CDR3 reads TGCGCCAGCAGCGGTGGGGACAGGGGGAATGAAAAACTGTTTTTT. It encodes CASSGGDRGNEKLFF.